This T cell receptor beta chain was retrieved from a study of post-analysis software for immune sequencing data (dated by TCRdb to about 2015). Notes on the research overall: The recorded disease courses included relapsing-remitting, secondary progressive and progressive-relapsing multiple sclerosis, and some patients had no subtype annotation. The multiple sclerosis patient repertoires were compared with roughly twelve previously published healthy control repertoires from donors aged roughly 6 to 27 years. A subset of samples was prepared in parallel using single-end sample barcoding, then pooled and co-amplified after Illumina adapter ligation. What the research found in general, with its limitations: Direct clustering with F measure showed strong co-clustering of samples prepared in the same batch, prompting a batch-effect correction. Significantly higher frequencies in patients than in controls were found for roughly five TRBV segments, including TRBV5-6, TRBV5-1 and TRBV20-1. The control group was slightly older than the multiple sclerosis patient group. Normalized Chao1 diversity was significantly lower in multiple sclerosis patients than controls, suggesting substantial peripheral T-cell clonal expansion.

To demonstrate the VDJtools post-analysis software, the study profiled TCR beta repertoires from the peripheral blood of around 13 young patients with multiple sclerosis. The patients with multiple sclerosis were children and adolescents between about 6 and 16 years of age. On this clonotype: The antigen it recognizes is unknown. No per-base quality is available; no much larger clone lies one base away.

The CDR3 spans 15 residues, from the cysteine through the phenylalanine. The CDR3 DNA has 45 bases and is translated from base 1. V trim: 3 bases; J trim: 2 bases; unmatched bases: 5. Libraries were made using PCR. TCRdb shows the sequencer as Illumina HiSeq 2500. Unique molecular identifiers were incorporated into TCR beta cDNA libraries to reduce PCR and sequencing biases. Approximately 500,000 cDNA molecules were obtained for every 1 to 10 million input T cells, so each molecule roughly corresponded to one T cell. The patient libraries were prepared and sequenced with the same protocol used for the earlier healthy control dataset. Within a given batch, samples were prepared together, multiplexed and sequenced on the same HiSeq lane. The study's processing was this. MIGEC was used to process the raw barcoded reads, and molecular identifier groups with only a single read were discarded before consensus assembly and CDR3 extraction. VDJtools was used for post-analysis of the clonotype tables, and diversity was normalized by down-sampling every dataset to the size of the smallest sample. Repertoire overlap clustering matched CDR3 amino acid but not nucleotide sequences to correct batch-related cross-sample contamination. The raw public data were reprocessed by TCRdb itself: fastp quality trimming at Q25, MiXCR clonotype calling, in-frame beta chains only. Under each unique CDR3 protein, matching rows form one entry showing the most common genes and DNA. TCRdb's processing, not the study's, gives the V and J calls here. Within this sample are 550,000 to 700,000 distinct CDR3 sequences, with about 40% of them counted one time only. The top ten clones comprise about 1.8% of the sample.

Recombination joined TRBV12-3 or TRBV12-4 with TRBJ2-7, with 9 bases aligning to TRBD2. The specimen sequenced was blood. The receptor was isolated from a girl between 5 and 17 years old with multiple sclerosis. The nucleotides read TGTGCCAGCAGTTTCATGCGGGGGGGGCCCTACGAGCAGTACTTC. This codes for CASSFMRGGPYEQYF.